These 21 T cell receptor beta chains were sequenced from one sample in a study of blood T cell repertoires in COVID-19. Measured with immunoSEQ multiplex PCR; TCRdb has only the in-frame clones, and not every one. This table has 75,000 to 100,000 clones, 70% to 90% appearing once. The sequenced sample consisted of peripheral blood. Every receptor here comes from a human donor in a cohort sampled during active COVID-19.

The CDR3 coding sequence is TGTGCCAGTAGCGGGAGAGGCACAGATACGCAGTATTTT. Translating it yields CASSGRGTDTQYF. V and J are TRBV19 and TRBJ2-3; the D gene is possibly TRBD2 (6 bases). Deletions cut 6 bases from V and 1 base from J, with 8 bases between. The CDR3 runs 13 residues. Germline lookup yields CDR1 LNHDA and CDR2 SQIVND (reference sequence).

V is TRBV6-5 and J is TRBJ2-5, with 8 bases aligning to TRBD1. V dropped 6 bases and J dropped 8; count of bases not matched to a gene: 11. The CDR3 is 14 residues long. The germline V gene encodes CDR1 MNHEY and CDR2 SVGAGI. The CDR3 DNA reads TGTGCCAGCAGCCCCCCAGGGGGCCTCCGCACCCAGTACTTC. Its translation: CASSPPGGLRTQYF.

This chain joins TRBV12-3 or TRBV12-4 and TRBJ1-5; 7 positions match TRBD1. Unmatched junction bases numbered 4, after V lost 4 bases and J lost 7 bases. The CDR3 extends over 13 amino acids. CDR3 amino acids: CASSSGQSQPQHF. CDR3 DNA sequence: TGTGCCAGCAGTTCGGGACAGTCACAGCCCCAGCATTTT.

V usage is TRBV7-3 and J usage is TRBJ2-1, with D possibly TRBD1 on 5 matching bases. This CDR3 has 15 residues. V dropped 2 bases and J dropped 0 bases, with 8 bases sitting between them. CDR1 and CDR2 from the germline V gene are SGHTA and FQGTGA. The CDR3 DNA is TGTGCCAGCAGCTTAGATCAGGGCTCCTACAATGAGCAGTTCTTC. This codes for CASSLDQGSYNEQFF.

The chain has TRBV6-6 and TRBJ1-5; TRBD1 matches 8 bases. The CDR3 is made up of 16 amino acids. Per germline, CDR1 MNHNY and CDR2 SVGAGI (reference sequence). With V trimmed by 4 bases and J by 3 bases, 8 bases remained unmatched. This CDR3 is CASSSGGQVPNQPQHF. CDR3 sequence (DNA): TGTGCCAGCAGTTCCGGGGGACAGGTGCCCAATCAGCCCCAGCATTTT.

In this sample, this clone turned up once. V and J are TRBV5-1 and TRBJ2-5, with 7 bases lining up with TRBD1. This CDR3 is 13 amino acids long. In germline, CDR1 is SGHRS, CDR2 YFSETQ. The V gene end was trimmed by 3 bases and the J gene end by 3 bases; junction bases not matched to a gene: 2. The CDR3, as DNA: TGCGCCAGCAGCTCTACAGGGGAAGAGACCCAGTACTTC. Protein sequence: CASSSTGEETQYF.

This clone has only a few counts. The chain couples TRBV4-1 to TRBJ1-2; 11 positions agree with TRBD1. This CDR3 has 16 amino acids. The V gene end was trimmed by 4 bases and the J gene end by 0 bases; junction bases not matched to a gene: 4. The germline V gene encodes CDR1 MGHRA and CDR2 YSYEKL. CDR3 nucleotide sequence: TGCGCCAGCAGCCCGGGACAGGGGGAGACTAACTATGGCTACACCTTC. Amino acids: CASSPGQGETNYGYTF.

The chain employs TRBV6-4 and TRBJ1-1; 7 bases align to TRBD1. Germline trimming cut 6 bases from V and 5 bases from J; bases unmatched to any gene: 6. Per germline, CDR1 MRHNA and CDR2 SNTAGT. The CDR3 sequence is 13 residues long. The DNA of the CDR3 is TGTGCCAGCAGCGAACTACAGGGGACTGAAGCTTTCTTT. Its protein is CASSELQGTEAFF.

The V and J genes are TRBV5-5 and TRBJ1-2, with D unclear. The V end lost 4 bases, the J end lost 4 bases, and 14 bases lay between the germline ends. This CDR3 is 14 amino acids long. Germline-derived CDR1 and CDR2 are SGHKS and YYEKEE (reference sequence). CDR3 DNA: TGTGCCAGCAGCGTCGGACTGGGTTTCTATGGCTACACCTTC. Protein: CASSVGLGFYGYTF.

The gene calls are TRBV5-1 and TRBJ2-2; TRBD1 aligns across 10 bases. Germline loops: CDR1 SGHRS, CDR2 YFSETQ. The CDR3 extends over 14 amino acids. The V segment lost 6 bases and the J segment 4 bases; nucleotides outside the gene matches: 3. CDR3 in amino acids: CASTWTGGTGELFF. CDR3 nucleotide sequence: TGCGCCAGCACGTGGACAGGGGGCACCGGGGAGCTGTTTTTT. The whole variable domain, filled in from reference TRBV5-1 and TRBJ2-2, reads KAGVTQTPRYLIKTRGQQVTLSCSPISGHRSVSWYQQTPGQGLQFLFEYFSETQRNKGNFPGRFSGRQFSNSRSEMNVSTLELGDSALYLCASTWTGGTGELFFGEGSRLTVL.

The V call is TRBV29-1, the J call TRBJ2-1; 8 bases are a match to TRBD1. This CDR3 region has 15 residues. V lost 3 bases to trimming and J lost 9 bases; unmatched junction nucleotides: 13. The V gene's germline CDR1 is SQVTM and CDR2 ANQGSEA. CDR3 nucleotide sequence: TGCAGCGTTGACGGGACAGGAAGTTTAAGGGCTGAGCAGTTCTTC. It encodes CSVDGTGSLRAEQFF.

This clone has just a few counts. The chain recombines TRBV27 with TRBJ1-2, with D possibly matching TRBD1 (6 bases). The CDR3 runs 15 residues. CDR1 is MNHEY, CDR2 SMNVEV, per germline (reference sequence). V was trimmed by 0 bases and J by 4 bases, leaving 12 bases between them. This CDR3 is CASSLSAGAGYGYTF. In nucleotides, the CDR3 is TGTGCCAGCAGTTTATCTGCAGGGGCGGGCTATGGCTACACCTTC.

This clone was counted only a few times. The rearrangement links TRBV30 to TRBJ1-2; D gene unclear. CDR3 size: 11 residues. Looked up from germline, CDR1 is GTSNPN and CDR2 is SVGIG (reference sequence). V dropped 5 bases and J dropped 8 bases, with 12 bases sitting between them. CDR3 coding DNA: TGTGCCTGGGCGTTGAAGCGGGGCTACACCTTC. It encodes CAWALKRGYTF.

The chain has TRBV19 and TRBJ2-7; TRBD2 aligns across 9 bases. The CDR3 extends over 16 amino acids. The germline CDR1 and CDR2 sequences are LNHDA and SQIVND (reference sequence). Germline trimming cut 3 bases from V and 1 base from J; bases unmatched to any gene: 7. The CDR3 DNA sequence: TGTGCCAGTAGTATGGCTAGCGGGACAGAGTCCTACGAGCAGTACTTC. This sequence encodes CASSMASGTESYEQYF. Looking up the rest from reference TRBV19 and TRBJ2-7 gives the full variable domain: DGGITQSPKYLFRKEGQNVTLSCEQNLNHDAMYWYRQDPGQGLRLIYYSQIVNDFQKGDIAEGYSVSREKKESFPLTVTSAQKNPTAFYLCASSMASGTESYEQYFGPGTRLTVT.

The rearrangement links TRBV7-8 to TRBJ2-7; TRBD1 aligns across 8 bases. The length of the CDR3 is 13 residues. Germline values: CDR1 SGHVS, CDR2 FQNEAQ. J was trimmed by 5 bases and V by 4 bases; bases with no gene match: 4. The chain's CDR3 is CASSYRGVDEQYF. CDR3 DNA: TGTGCCAGCAGCTACAGGGGGGTCGACGAGCAGTACTTC.

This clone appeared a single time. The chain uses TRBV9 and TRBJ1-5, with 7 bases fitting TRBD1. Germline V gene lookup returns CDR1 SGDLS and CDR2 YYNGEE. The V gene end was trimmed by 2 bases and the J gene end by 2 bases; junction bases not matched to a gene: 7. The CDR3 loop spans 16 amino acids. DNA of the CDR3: TGTGCCAGCAGCGTCGGGATAGGGGGCGGCAATCAGCCCCAGCATTTT. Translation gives CASSVGIGGGNQPQHF.

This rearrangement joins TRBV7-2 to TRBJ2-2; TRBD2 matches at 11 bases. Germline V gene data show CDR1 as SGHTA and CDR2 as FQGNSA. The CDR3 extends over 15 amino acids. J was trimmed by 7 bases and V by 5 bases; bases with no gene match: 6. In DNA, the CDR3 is TGTGCCAGCAGCAGTAGCGGGGGGGTCGGCGGGGAGCTGTTTTTT. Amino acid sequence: CASSSSGGVGGELFF.

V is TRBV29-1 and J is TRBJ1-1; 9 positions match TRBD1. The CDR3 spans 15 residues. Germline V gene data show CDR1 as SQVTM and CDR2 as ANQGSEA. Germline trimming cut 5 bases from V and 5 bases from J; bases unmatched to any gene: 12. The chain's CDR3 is CSVSESTGGNTEAFF. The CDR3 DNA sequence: TGCAGCGTTTCAGAGTCGACAGGGGGAAATACTGAAGCTTTCTTT.

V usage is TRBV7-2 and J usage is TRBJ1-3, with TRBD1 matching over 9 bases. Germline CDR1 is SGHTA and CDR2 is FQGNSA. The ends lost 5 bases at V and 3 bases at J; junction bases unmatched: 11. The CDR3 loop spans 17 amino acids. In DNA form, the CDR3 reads TGTGCCAGCAGCCCTCAGACAGGGGGGTATGGTGGAAACACCATATATTTT. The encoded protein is CASSPQTGGYGGNTIYF.

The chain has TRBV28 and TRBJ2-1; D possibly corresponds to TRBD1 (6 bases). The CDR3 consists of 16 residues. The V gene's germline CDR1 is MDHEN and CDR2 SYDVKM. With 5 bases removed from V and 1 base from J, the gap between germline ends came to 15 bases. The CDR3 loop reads CASSTRTVQSYNEQFF. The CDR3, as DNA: TGTGCCAGCAGTACTCGGACAGTTCAATCCTACAATGAGCAGTTCTTC. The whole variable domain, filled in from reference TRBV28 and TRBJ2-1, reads DVKVTQSSRYLVKRTGEKVFLECVQDMDHENMFWYRQDPGLGLRLIYFSYDVKMKEKGDIPEGYSVSREKKERFSLILESASTNQTSMYLCASSTRTVQSYNEQFFGPGTRLTVL.

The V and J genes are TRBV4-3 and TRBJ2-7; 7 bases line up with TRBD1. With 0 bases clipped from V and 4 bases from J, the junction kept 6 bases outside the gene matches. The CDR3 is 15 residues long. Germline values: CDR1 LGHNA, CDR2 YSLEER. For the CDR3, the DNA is TGCGCCAGCAGCCAAGATCGACAGGGTTGGTACGAGCAGTACTTC. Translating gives CASSQDRQGWYEQYF.